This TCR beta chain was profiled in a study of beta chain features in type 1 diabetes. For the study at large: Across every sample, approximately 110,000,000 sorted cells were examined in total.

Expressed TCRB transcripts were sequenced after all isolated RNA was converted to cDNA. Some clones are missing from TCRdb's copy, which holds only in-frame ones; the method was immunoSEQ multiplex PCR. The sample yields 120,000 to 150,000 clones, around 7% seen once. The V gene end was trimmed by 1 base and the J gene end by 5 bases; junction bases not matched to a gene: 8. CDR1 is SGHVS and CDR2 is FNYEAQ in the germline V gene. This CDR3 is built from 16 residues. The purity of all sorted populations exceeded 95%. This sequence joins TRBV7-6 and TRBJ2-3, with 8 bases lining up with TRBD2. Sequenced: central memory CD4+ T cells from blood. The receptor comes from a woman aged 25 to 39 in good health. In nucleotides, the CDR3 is TGTGCCAGCAGCTTAGGTCCAGCGGGAGAACTAGATACGCAGTATTTT. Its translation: CASSLGPAGELDTQYF.